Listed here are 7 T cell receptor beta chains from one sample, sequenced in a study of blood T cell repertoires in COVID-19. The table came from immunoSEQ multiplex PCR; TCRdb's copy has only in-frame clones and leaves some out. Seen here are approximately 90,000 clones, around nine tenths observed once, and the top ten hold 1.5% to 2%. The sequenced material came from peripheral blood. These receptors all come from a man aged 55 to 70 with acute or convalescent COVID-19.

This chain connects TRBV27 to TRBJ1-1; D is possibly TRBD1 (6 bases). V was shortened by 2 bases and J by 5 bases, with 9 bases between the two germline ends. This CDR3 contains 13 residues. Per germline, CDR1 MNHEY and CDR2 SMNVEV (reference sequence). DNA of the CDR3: TGTGCCAGCAGTTTACTCAGGGGTACTGAAGCTTTCTTT. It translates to CASSLLRGTEAFF.

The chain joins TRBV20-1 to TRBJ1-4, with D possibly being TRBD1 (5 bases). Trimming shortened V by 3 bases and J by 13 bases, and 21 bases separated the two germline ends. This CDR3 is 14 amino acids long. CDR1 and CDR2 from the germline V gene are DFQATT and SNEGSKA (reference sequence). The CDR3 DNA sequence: TGCAGTGCTAGTAGATCTAACCAGGGCCGTGGACTGTTTTTT. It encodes CSASRSNQGRGLFF.

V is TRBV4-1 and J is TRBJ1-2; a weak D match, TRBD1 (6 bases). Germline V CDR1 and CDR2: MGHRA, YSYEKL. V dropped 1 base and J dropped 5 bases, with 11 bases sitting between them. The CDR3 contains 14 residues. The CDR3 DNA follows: TGCGCCAGCAGCCAAGGGGAACAGGGTTATGGCTACACCTTC. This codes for CASSQGEQGYGYTF.

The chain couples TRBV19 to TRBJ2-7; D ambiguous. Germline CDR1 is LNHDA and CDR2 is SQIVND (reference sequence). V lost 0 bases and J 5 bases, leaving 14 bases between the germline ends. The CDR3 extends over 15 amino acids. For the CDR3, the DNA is TGTGCCAGTAGTATAGATTCCCAGGTAATCCACGAGCAGTACTTC. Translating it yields CASSIDSQVIHEQYF.

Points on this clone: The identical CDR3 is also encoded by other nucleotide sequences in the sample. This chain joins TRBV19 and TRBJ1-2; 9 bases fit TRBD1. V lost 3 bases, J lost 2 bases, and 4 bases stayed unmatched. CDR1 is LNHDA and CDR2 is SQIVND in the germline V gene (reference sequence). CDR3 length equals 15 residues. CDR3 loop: CASSIRTGANYGYTF. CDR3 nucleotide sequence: TGTGCCAGTAGTATCCGGACAGGGGCCAACTATGGCTACACCTTC.

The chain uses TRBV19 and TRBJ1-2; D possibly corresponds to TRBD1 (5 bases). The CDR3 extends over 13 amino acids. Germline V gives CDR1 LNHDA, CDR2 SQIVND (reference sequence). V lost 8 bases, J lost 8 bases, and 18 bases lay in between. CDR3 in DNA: TGTGCCAGTCGAGGGGAGGGGTCAGGAGGCTACACCTTC. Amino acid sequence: CASRGEGSGGYTF.

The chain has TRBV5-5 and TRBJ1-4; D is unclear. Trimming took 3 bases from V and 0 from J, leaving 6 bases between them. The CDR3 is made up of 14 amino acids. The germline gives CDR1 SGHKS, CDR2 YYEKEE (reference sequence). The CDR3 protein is CASSYFPTNEKLFF. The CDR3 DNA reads TGTGCCAGCAGCTACTTCCCAACTAATGAAAAACTGTTTTTT.